This T cell receptor beta chain comes out of a study of radiotherapy plus CTLA-4 blockade in lung cancer. Using immunoSEQ multiplex PCR, the repertoire was profiled, and TCRdb retains in-frame clones only, with some absent. The sample has around 78,000 clones, 78% seen once. The V end was cut by 1 base, the J end by 6 bases, with 11 bases between. The CDR3 covers 14 residues. The germline V gene encodes CDR1 SGHDT and CDR2 YYEEEE. The V and J genes are TRBV5-6 and TRBJ1-5, with D tentatively TRBD1 (5 bases). This clonotype originated in a human donor with non-small cell lung cancer who had a partial response to radiotherapy plus ipilimumab. Some clones in this sample may be carry-over from other donors' samples. Here the sequenced sample was peripheral blood, taken from a patient treated with radiotherapy plus ipilimumab. This chain's CDR3 is CASSLKGSGQPQHF. As DNA, the CDR3 is TGTGCCAGCAGCTTGAAGGGGTCGGGTCAGCCCCAGCATTTT.